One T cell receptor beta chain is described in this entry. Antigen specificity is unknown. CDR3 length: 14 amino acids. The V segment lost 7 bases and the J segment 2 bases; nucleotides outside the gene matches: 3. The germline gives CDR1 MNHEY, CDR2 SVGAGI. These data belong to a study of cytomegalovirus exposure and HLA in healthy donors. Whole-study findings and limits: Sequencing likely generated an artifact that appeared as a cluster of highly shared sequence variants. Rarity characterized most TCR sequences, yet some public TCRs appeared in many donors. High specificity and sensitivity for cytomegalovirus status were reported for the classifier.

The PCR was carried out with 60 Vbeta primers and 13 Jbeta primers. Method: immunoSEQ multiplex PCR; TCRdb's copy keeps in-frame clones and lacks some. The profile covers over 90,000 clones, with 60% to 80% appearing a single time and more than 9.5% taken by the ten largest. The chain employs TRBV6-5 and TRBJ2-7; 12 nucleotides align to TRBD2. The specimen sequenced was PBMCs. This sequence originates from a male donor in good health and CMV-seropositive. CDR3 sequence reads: CASKRTSGTYEQYF. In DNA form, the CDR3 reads TGTGCCAGCAAAAGGACTAGCGGGACCTACGAGCAGTACTTC.